The rows below give T cell receptor beta chains drawn from one sample of a study of technical replicates of blood from a few donors. The repertoire was sequenced with immunoSEQ multiplex PCR; TCRdb's copy has only in-frame clones and lacks some. The sample yields some 94,000 clones, roughly 95% seen once. Sample: T cells isolated from PBMCs. Receptor source: a human donor in good health. Both conserved end residues are part of each CDR3. D genes are given only for firm matches. Part of the rows lack a size; the others show once, few, many or a class for expanded clones.

TRBJ1-5 . . TRBV19 CASSGQSLQPQHF TGTGCCAGTTCCGGACAGTCTCTTCAGCCCCAGCATTTT
TRBJ1-2 . . TRBV28 CASSLLMREGYTF TGTGCCAGCAGTTTACTTATGCGTGAGGGCTACACCTTC
TRBJ2-4 . few TRBV5-4 CASSPSGRGLGDIQYF TGTGCCAGCAGCCCGAGTGGTAGGGGGTTGGGAGACATTCAGTACTTC
TRBJ2-1 . once TRBV9 CASSVGGGAGSNEQFF TGTGCCAGCAGCGTAGGTGGGGGGGCAGGATCGAATGAGCAGTTCTTC
TRBJ1-2 TRBD1 once TRBV28 CASGGTGYGYTF TGTGCCAGCGGCGGGACAGGCTATGGCTACACCTTC
TRBJ2-1 TRBD2 . TRBV2 CASTSLAGGLDEQFF TGTGCCAGCACTTCACTAGCGGGAGGTCTGGATGAGCAGTTCTTC
TRBJ2-5 . . TRBV19 CASRSLGGDETQYF TGTGCCAGTAGAAGTCTAGGGGGGGACGAGACCCAGTACTTC
TRBJ2-3 TRBD2 few TRBV19 CASKVAGATDTQYF TGTGCCAGTAAGGTAGCGGGAGCAACAGATACGCAGTATTTT
TRBJ2-1 TRBD2 . TRBV5-1 CASSLAGEVNEQFF TGCGCCAGCAGTCTAGCGGGAGAAGTTAATGAGCAGTTCTTC
TRBJ2-1 TRBD2 . TRBV9 CASSVATGGGTNYNEQFF TGTGCCAGCAGCGTAGCTACTGGGGGGGGGACTAACTACAATGAGCAGTTCTTC
TRBJ1-6 . . TRBV5-8 CASITPVGGPYNSPLHF TGTGCCAGCATCACGCCAGTGGGGGGACCCTATAATTCACCCCTCCACTTT
TRBJ1-2 TRBD1 . TRBV29-1 CSVVAGGNYGYTF TGCAGCGTTGTTGCAGGGGGCAACTATGGCTACACCTTC
TRBJ1-2 TRBD1 . TRBV27 CASSYYLGTAAGYTF TGTGCCAGCAGTTACTACCTCGGGACAGCCGCTGGCTACACCTTC
TRBJ1-1 . . TRBV7-9 CASTAPRNTEAFF TGTGCCAGCACCGCGCCTAGGAACACTGAAGCTTTCTTT
TRBJ1-1 TRBD1 . TRBV7-2 CASSLKGLGQGENTEAFF TGTGCCAGCAGCTTAAAAGGTTTAGGACAGGGGGAGAACACTGAAGCTTTCTTT
TRBJ1-1 TRBD1 . TRBV11-3 CASSTKGQLMNTEAFF TGTGCCAGCAGCACAAAGGGACAGCTTATGAACACTGAAGCTTTCTTT
TRBJ2-7 . . TRBV7-9 CASSLGRRGTYEQYF TGTGCCAGCAGCTTAGGCCGAAGGGGGACCTACGAGCAGTACTTC
TRBJ2-7 . . TRBV6-5 CASSRMTGQLEQYF TGTGCCAGCAGTAGGATGACAGGCCAACTCGAGCAGTACTTC
TRBJ2-3 . . TRBV6-5 CASSPGGADTQYF TGTGCCAGCAGCCCTGGAGGGGCAGATACGCAGTATTTT
TRBJ1-3 . . TRBV7-2 CASSLSRGASGNTIYF TGTGCCAGCAGTTTGAGTCGGGGGGCCTCTGGAAACACCATATATTTT
TRBJ2-2 TRBD2 . TRBV5-1 CASSSDKRLAGTTGELFF TGCGCCAGCAGCTCAGACAAAAGACTAGCGGGAACCACCGGGGAGCTGTTTTTT
TRBJ1-2 TRBD1 . TRBV18 CASSLKDRVGYGYTF TGTGCCAGCTCCCTGAAAGACAGGGTGGGCTATGGCTACACCTTC
TRBJ2-1 . . TRBV2 CASREIQGYNEQFF TGTGCCAGCAGAGAAATACAGGGTTACAATGAGCAGTTCTTC
TRBJ1-2 . . TRBV5-8 CASSPYSHYGYTF TGTGCCAGCAGCCCTTACAGTCACTATGGCTACACCTTC
TRBJ2-1 TRBD2 . TRBV2 CASSEGGRAAESYNEQFF TGTGCCAGCAGTGAAGGCGGGAGGGCCGCAGAGTCCTACAATGAGCAGTTCTTC
TRBJ1-2 TRBD1 . TRBV18 CASSSSGDRSGYTF TGTGCCAGCTCATCGTCTGGGGACAGGAGTGGCTACACCTTC
TRBJ2-5 TRBD2 . TRBV30 CAWLSGTKETQYF TGTGCCTGGTTAAGCGGGACTAAGGAGACCCAGTACTTC
TRBJ1-4 TRBD1 . TRBV9 CASSLRTGENEKLFF TGTGCCAGCAGCCTCCGGACAGGGGAGAATGAAAAACTGTTTTTT
TRBJ2-1 TRBD1 . TRBV5-1 CASSPGQGGYNEQFF TGCGCCAGCAGCCCGGGACAGGGGGGGTACAATGAGCAGTTCTTC
TRBJ2-5 . . TRBV7-2 CASSLVNYGVGETQYF TGTGCCAGCAGCTTAGTTAATTACGGAGTGGGAGAGACCCAGTACTTC
TRBJ1-1 . . TRBV27 CASSLLFHQGPVTEAFF TGTGCCAGCAGTTTGCTTTTTCATCAGGGTCCGGTGACTGAAGCTTTCTTT
TRBJ2-7 . . TRBV14 CASSPRGSEQYF TGTGCCAGCAGCCCCAGGGGTTCCGAGCAGTACTTC
TRBJ1-1 TRBD1 . TRBV5-6 CASSPNLGQGDTEAFF TGTGCCAGCAGCCCAAATTTGGGACAGGGGGACACTGAAGCTTTCTTT
TRBJ1-5 TRBD1 . TRBV27 CASSLLSTGEGQPQHF TGTGCCAGCAGTTTATTGAGTACAGGGGAAGGGCAGCCCCAGCATTTT
TRBJ2-7 TRBD1 . TRBV18 CASSPGQTSGEQYF TGTGCCAGCTCACCGGGACAGACCTCGGGCGAGCAGTACTTC
TRBJ1-1 . . TRBV2 CASTGQPNTEAFF TGTGCCAGCACTGGACAGCCGAACACTGAAGCTTTCTTT
TRBJ1-1 . . TRBV18 CASSPTGNTEAFF TGTGCCAGCTCACCAACGGGAAACACTGAAGCTTTCTTT
TRBJ1-3 . . TRBV14 CASSPQGSSGNTIYF TGTGCCAGCAGCCCACAGGGTTCTTCTGGAAACACCATATATTTT
TRBJ2-3 . once TRBV27 CASGQFGSTQYF TGTGCCTCAGGACAGTTCGGCAGTACGCAGTATTTT
TRBJ2-1 . . TRBV11-2 CASSLSYEQFF TGTGCCAGCAGCTTATCTTATGAGCAGTTCTTC
TRBJ2-7 TRBD1 . TRBV9 CASSVDQGVVGGIYEQYF TGTGCCAGCAGCGTAGATCAGGGGGTGGTAGGGGGCATCTACGAGCAGTACTTC
TRBJ1-2 . once TRBV9 CASSVDSSGYTF TGTGCCAGCAGCGTTGACAGTAGTGGCTACACCTTC
TRBJ2-5 TRBD1 . TRBV5-6 CASSLEWDSQETQYF TGTGCCAGCAGCTTGGAGTGGGACAGTCAGGAGACCCAGTACTTC
TRBJ2-6 . . TRBV19 CASSITSGANVLTF TGTGCCAGTAGTATAACATCTGGGGCCAACGTCCTGACTTTC
TRBJ2-5 TRBD2 once TRBV7-8 CASSLPEAGRETQYF TGTGCCAGCAGTTTACCAGAAGCGGGGAGGGAGACCCAGTACTTC
TRBJ2-1 TRBD2 . TRBV5-1 CASSLLAGGDEQFF TGCGCCAGCAGCTTATTAGCGGGAGGAGATGAGCAGTTCTTC
TRBJ2-5 TRBD2 . TRBV30 CAWSDLAGGTETQYF TGTGCCTGGAGTGACTTAGCGGGAGGGACAGAGACCCAGTACTTC
TRBJ2-4 . . TRBV2 CASSESGTKNIQYF TGTGCCAGCAGTGAATCCGGGACCAAAAACATTCAGTACTTC
TRBJ1-4 . . TRBV13 CASSVAENEKLFF TGTGCCAGCAGTGTAGCAGAGAATGAAAAACTGTTTTTT